This TCR beta chain was profiled in a study of CD8+ T cells in alopecia areata. The wider study: In an open-label trial, patients got 5 to 10 mg tofacitinib twice daily.

Details on this clone: The antigen remains undetermined.

This CDR3 comprises 12 residues. Germline assignment: CDR1 SEHNR and CDR2 FQNEAQ (reference sequence). The germline V and J ends were trimmed by 5 bases and 5 bases, with 7 bases remaining between them. Sequencing relied on a cDNA template that was reverse transcribed from extracted RNA. Profiled with immunoSEQ multiplex PCR; TCRdb holds only in-frame clones, not every one. The sample lists 150,000 to 200,000 clones, approximately 65% occurring once. Study-wide results and caveats: In patients, TCRs were shared less clearly than in mice, and HLA may possibly be involved. It was lesional scalp, especially alopecia totalis/universalis, that showed higher clonality than normal scalp.

Alopecia areata patients had lesional scalp punch biopsies and peripheral blood taken from them. The TCR was taken from a human donor with alopecia areata. This material consisted of CD8+ T cells sorted from blood, taken at week 0. The chain joins TRBV7-9 to TRBJ2-4, with TRBD2 as a possible D gene (5 bases). This CDR3 reads CASSGEQNIQYF. The CDR3 region has the DNA TGTGCCAGCAGCGGGGAGCAAAACATTCAGTACTTC.